The next 19 T cell receptor beta chains were all read from a single sample in a study of technical replicates of blood from a few donors. The method was immunoSEQ multiplex PCR; TCRdb's version includes in-frame clones alone and lacks a portion of them. The table has 7,500 to 8,500 clones, under 90% seen once; the top ten hold roughly 12%. Sample: PBMCs. Receptors were obtained from a human donor in good health.

This sequence joins TRBV7-3 and TRBJ2-6; 9 positions match TRBD1. Germline V CDR1 and CDR2: SGHTA, FQGTGA. CDR3 length: 15 amino acids. J lost 12 bases, V lost 4 bases, and 10 bases had no gene match. The CDR3 region is CASSSPGQGTSVLTF. DNA for the CDR3: TGTGCCAGCAGCTCCCCGGGACAGGGCACCAGCGTCCTGACTTTC.

The gene calls are TRBV2 and TRBJ2-7, with D hard to call. The V gene's germline CDR1 is SNHLY and CDR2 FYNNEI. Trimming took off 2 bases at V and 2 bases at J, with 4 bases between the two ends. The CDR3 sequence is 12 residues long. This CDR3 is CASSEQTYEQYF. The CDR3 DNA follows: TGTGCCAGCAGTGAACAGACCTACGAGCAGTACTTC.

This chain connects TRBV19 to TRBJ1-2; D is unresolved. Germline V gene lookup returns CDR1 LNHDA and CDR2 SQIVND (reference sequence). V dropped 6 bases and J dropped 7 bases, with 18 bases sitting between them. The CDR3 totals 14 residues. The CDR3 is CASSLDSQMGGYTF. The DNA of the CDR3 is TGTGCCAGTAGCTTGGACTCACAAATGGGTGGCTACACCTTC.

This chain's CDR3 is CASSLTGRVEWGQFF. The DNA of the CDR3 is TGTGCCAGCAGCCTGACGGGGAGGGTGGAGTGGGGGCAGTTCTTC. The chain couples TRBV28 to TRBJ2-1; 7 bases are shared with TRBD2. V dropped 6 bases and J dropped 12; count of bases not matched to a gene: 17. The CDR3 has 15 amino acids. Germline V gene data show CDR1 as MDHEN and CDR2 as SYDVKM.

The chain employs TRBV7-9 and TRBJ2-1; 7 bases align to TRBD2. CDR1 is SEHNR, CDR2 FQNEAQ, per germline (reference sequence). The CDR3 is 16 residues long. V shed 2 bases and J 8 bases; nucleotides not matched to a gene: 12. The CDR3 spells CASSLLVTGGKDEQFF. In nucleotides, the CDR3 is TGTGCCAGCAGCTTACTAGTTACGGGAGGTAAGGATGAGCAGTTCTTC.

This chain links TRBV2 with TRBJ1-1, with TRBD1 identical over 7 bases. CDR3 length: 14 residues. Looked up from germline, CDR1 is SNHLY and CDR2 is FYNNEI. Trimming at V came to 6 bases and at J to 0 bases, leaving 4 bases not matched to a gene. CDR3 protein: CASSPGQMNTEAFF. CDR3 coding DNA: TGTGCCAGCAGCCCGGGACAGATGAACACTGAAGCTTTCTTT.

J is TRBJ2-7 and V is TRBV6-1, with D possibly matching TRBD2 (5 bases). The CDR3 extends over 13 amino acids. CDR1 is MNHNS, CDR2 SASEGT, per germline. V shed 7 bases and J shed 5 bases, with 15 bases lying between them. For the CDR3, the DNA is TGTGCCAGCAACCTTTGGGAGATCCACGAGCAGTACTTC. As protein: CASNLWEIHEQYF.

The gene calls are TRBV7-6 and TRBJ2-1, with no clear D. V shed 2 bases and J shed 10 bases, with 15 bases lying between them. The CDR3 contains 14 residues. The V gene's germline CDR1 is SGHVS and CDR2 FNYEAQ. For the CDR3, the DNA is TGTGCCAGCAGCTTATCACACGAGGCCTGGGAGCAGTTCTTC. This gives the protein CASSLSHEAWEQFF. The full variable domain, in which reference TRBV7-6 and TRBJ2-1 provide the parts outside the CDR3, is GAGVSQSPRYKVTKRGQDVALRCDPISGHVSLYWYRQALGQGPEFLTYFNYEAQQDKSGLPNDRFSAERPEGSISTLTIQRTEQRDSAMYRCASSLSHEAWEQFFGPGTRLTVL.

This clone was seen a single time. V is TRBV19 and J is TRBJ1-5, with D hard to call. The CDR3 length is 12 residues. The ends were cut back, 4 bases at V and 4 bases at J, with 5 bases in the middle. Germline CDR1 is LNHDA and CDR2 is SQIVND (reference sequence). This CDR3 is CASSTSNQPQHF. The DNA for the CDR3 is TGTGCCAGTAGTACCTCTAATCAGCCCCAGCATTTT.

This clone was observed once. The genes are TRBV30 and TRBJ2-3; TRBD2 might be the D (6 bases). The germline V and J ends were trimmed by 5 bases and 4 bases, with 10 bases remaining between them. CDR1 and CDR2 from the germline V gene are GTSNPN and SVGIG (reference sequence). The CDR3 covers 12 residues. The CDR3 here is CAWGLLSDTQYF. CDR3 nucleotide sequence: TGTGCCTGGGGACTATTGTCAGATACGCAGTATTTT. The full variable domain, with the rest looked up from reference TRBV30 and TRBJ2-3, is SQTIHQWPATLVQPVGSPLSLECTVEGTSNPNLYWYRQAAGRGLQLLFYSVGIGQISSEVPQNLSASRPQDRQFILSSKKLLLSDSGFYLCAWGLLSDTQYFGPGTRLTVL.

This rearrangement joins TRBV23-1 to TRBJ2-5, with D maybe TRBD1 (6 bases). TRBV23-1 is annotated as an ORF whose role is uncertain. Trimming shortened V by 0 bases and J by 2 bases, and 19 bases separated the two germline ends. The CDR3 extends over 18 amino acids. CDR3 DNA: TGCGCCAGCAGTCAATCCCTAACCTCCGGACAGACGCAAGAGACCCAGTACTTC. It codes for CASSQSLTSGQTQETQYF.

The genes are TRBV11-1 and TRBJ1-1, with 7 bases matching TRBD1. CDR1 SGHAT and CDR2 FQDESV come from the germline V gene (reference sequence). This CDR3 is built from 12 residues. V was clipped by 5 bases and J by 9 bases; unmatched bases: 6. For the CDR3, the DNA is TGTGCCAGCAGCGCGGGACAGACTAAAGCTTTCTTT. Protein: CASSAGQTKAFF.

CDR3 nucleotide sequence: TGTGCCAGCGGGGGACAGGGGGCGACAGATACGCAGTATTTT. This gives the protein CASGGQGATDTQYF. The chain recombines TRBV6-4 with TRBJ2-3; 12 bases align to TRBD1. Trimming removed 8 bases from V and 3 bases from J; junction bases left unmatched: 3. Germline CDR1 is MRHNA and CDR2 is SNTAGT. The CDR3 loop spans 14 amino acids.

The chain employs TRBV7-2 and TRBJ2-7; 9 positions match TRBD1. Germline V gives CDR1 SGHTA, CDR2 FQGNSA. CDR3 size: 14 residues. The trim removed 5 bases at V and 4 bases at J, leaving 6 bases unmatched. In DNA, the CDR3 is TGTGCCAGCAGCCGGGACAGGGTAGGTTACGAGCAGTACTTC. It is translated as CASSRDRVGYEQYF. Complete variable domain (other parts from reference TRBV7-2 and TRBJ2-7): GAGVSQSPSNKVTEKGKDVELRCDPISGHTALYWYRQSLGQGLEFLIYFQGNSAPDKSGLPSDRFSAERTGGSVSTLTIQRTQQEDSAVYLCASSRDRVGYEQYFGPGTRLTVT.

The rearrangement links TRBV30 to TRBJ2-7; 9 nucleotides match TRBD1. Germline loops: CDR1 GTSNPN, CDR2 SVGIG (reference sequence). The V segment lost 2 bases and the J segment 4 bases; nucleotides outside the gene matches: 15. The CDR3 spans 17 residues. CDR3 amino acids: CAWSPINAGTGSYEQYF. Here the CDR3 DNA reads TGTGCCTGGAGTCCGATTAACGCCGGGACAGGGTCATACGAGCAGTACTTC. Filled out from reference TRBV30 and TRBJ2-7, the complete variable domain reads SQTIHQWPATLVQPVGSPLSLECTVEGTSNPNLYWYRQAAGRGLQLLFYSVGIGQISSEVPQNLSASRPQDRQFILSSKKLLLSDSGFYLCAWSPINAGTGSYEQYFGPGTRLTVT.

This chain uses TRBV10-2 with TRBJ2-1, with TRBD1 identical over 7 bases. The germline V gene encodes CDR1 WSHSY and CDR2 SAAADI. Unmatched junction bases numbered 1, after V lost 6 bases and J lost 2 bases. The CDR3 runs 13 residues. As DNA, the CDR3 is TGCGCCAGCAGCCAGGGGGCCTACAATGAGCAGTTCTTC. It specifies CASSQGAYNEQFF.

CDR3 loop: CASSSQGFGYTF. The CDR3 DNA reads TGTGCCAGCAGTTCTCAGGGGTTCGGCTACACCTTC. This chain joins TRBV28 and TRBJ1-2, with a weak D call TRBD1 (6 bases). The V and J ends lost 4 bases and 8 bases respectively, with 11 bases between them. The length of the CDR3 is 12 residues. Germline CDR1 is MDHEN and CDR2 is SYDVKM.

The J gene is TRBJ2-7, the V gene TRBV19; 14 bases are a match to TRBD2. V shed 6 bases, J shed 9 bases, and the junction held 10 bases outside the gene matches. The CDR3 is 15 residues long. CDR1 is LNHDA and CDR2 is SQIVND in the germline V gene (reference sequence). The CDR3 sequence: CASSSKVGLAGVQYF. CDR3 nucleotide sequence: TGTGCCAGTAGCTCGAAGGTGGGACTAGCGGGAGTGCAGTACTTC. Drawing the rest from reference TRBV19 and TRBJ2-7, the complete variable domain is DGGITQSPKYLFRKEGQNVTLSCEQNLNHDAMYWYRQDPGQGLRLIYYSQIVNDFQKGDIAEGYSVSREKKESFPLTVTSAQKNPTAFYLCASSSKVGLAGVQYFGPGTRLTVT.

This clone was observed a handful of times. This rearrangement joins TRBV4-2 to TRBJ2-7; 9 bases align to TRBD1. The V gene's germline CDR1 is LGHNA and CDR2 YNFKEQ. This CDR3 is 15 amino acids long. Trimming cost V 2 bases and J 1 base; bases outside gene matches: 3. The CDR3 DNA reads as TGTGCCAGCAGCCAACGACAGGGGGAGTCCTACGAGCAGTACTTC. Amino acids: CASSQRQGESYEQYF.